The sequence of this T cell receptor (beta chain) was determined in a study of cytomegalovirus exposure and HLA in healthy donors. In the study overall: In a later analysis, it was reported that the 90 to 150 validation repertoires had been produced on the same platform as the 550 to 700 repertoires belonging to the first cohort. General study findings and limits: While the bulk of TCR sequences proved rare, some public TCRs turned up in many donors.

TCRdb keeps only in-frame clones here, not all; method: immunoSEQ multiplex PCR. This table holds some 170,000 clones, around 87% found once. Of note for this clone: Its antigen is not identified.

Trimming pared 2 bases from V and 4 bases from J, leaving 12 bases between. The CDR3 has 14 amino acids. Germline loops: CDR1 SGHDT, CDR2 YYEEEE. This receptor was obtained from a woman in her thirties in good health and CMV-seronegative. The sequenced material came from PBMCs. V usage is TRBV5-6 and J usage is TRBJ1-1; D is undetermined. The CDR3, as DNA: TGTGCCAGCAGCTTCGGGGTCCGGGGCACTGAAGCTTTCTTT. Translated, it gives CASSFGVRGTEAFF.